This T cell receptor beta chain is from a study of identical twins. Whole-study findings and limits: Abundant cord blood beta clonotypes carried fewer insertions; memory repertoires showed none. It was out-of-frame TCR alpha sharing in monozygotic twins that models underestimated.

This clonotype occurred many times. Its antigen is unknown. Germline CDR1 reads MDHEN; CDR2 reads SYDVKM. V lost 5 bases to trimming and J lost 4 bases; unmatched junction nucleotides: 7. This CDR3 has 15 amino acids. Carrying unique molecular identifiers, the cDNA also gained a universal primer site through template switching. TCRdb redid the calling of the 5' RACE reads with MiXCR, one entry per CDR3 protein. The data contain roughly 230,000 distinct CDR3 sequences, around 8.8% of them seen just once; the ten biggest clones take up 2.5% to 3.5%. These data were likewise used in another study, on yellow fever vaccine responses in identical twins.

The source is a woman aged 18-29 years in good health. V and J are TRBV28 and TRBJ1-5; 8 bases are shared with TRBD1. Input material: CD8+ T cells sorted from blood. CDR3 loop: CASSPFQGANQPQHF. The CDR3 DNA reads as TGTGCCAGCAGTCCTTTTCAGGGGGCTAATCAGCCCCAGCATTTT.